The 16 T cell receptor beta chains presented below share a single source sample, sequenced in a study of naive and memory T cell subsets. The beta constant-region primer was an equimolar mix of two oligonucleotides covering TRBC1 and TRBC2. Nested alpha and beta constant-region primers with the SP2 primer drove four PCR rounds on ligated cDNA. TCRdb passed the UMI-ligation and nested PCR reads through MiXCR, listing each CDR3 protein once. The sample has some 110,000 distinct CDR3 sequences, 36% seen once; the top ten hold around 0.92%. The sequencing sample was made of central memory CD4+ T cells from blood. The receptors shown here come from a human donor in good health.

The chain links TRBV11-2 to TRBJ2-7; 7 bases agree with TRBD1. The CDR3 consists of 13 residues. The junction had 6 bases not matched to a gene; V was cut back by 4 bases and J by 6 bases. Germline CDR1 and CDR2: SGHAT and FQNNGV. The CDR3 DNA follows: TGTGCCAGCAGCTCGGGACAGCTTGGCGAGCAGTACTTC. This translates into CASSSGQLGEQYF.

The chain couples TRBV11-2 to TRBJ2-2; maybe TRBD1 (6 bases). Between the trimmed V and J ends, which lost 4 bases and 6 bases, there was a span of 12 bases. The germline CDR1 and CDR2 sequences are SGHAT and FQNNGV. This CDR3 has 14 amino acids. The CDR3: CASSSQGFAGELFF. CDR3 sequence (DNA): TGTGCCAGCAGCTCACAGGGATTTGCCGGGGAGCTGTTTTTT.

The chain has TRBV6-6 and TRBJ2-1, with D hard to call. The germline V gene has CDR1 MNHNY and CDR2 SVGAGI (reference sequence). The CDR3 runs 14 residues. V gave up 9 bases and J gave up 0 bases, with 12 bases separating them. CDR3 nucleotides: TGTGCCAGACCCCGTTCGGGCTCCTACAATGAGCAGTTCTTC. Translated: CARPRSGSYNEQFF.

The CDR3 loop is CASSYSLSGLPQETQYF. CDR3 nucleotides: TGTGCCAGCAGTTACTCGCTGTCGGGACTCCCCCAAGAGACCCAGTACTTC. V and J are TRBV6-2 or TRBV6-3 and TRBJ2-5; TRBD2 is a possible D gene (6 bases). The ends were cut back, 0 bases at V and 1 base at J, with 15 bases in the middle. The CDR3 length is 17 residues. Germline assignment: CDR1 MNHEY and CDR2 SVGEGT.

CDR3 bases: TGTGCCACCAGTAAGGGAAACAGCCCCTACGAGCAGTACTTC. Protein sequence: CATSKGNSPYEQYF. The V call is TRBV24-1, the J call TRBJ2-7; D is uncertain. The ends were cut back, 6 bases at V and 2 bases at J, with 13 bases in the middle. This CDR3 is built from 14 residues. Germline V CDR1 and CDR2: KGHDR, SFDVKD.

This chain connects TRBV11-3 to TRBJ2-7, with D uncertain. The CDR3 totals 13 residues. Germline CDR1 and CDR2: SGHNT and YENEEA. The V and J ends lost 5 bases and 3 bases respectively, with 11 bases between them. DNA for the CDR3: TGTGCCAGCAGCGTTCTTGACGGCTACGAGCAGTACTTC. Encoded protein: CASSVLDGYEQYF. The full variable domain, in which reference TRBV11-3 and TRBJ2-7 provide the parts outside the CDR3, is EAGVVQSPRYKIIEKKQPVAFWCNPISGHNTLYWYLQNLGQGPELLIRYENEEAVDDSQLPKDRFSAERLKGVDSTLKIQPAELGDSAVYLCASSVLDGYEQYFGPGTRLTVT.

V and J are TRBV7-3 and TRBJ2-1; D remains ambiguous. The germline V gene has CDR1 SGHTA and CDR2 FQGTGA. The CDR3 runs 13 residues. Between the trimmed V and J ends, which lost 4 bases and 6 bases, there was a span of 10 bases. Written as DNA, the CDR3 is TGTGCCAGCAGCTCCCCCCCAATCAATGAGCAGTTCTTC. It translates to CASSSPPINEQFF. The full variable domain, with the rest looked up from reference TRBV7-3 and TRBJ2-1, is GAGVSQTPSNKVTEKGKYVELRCDPISGHTALYWYRQSLGQGPEFLIYFQGTGAADDSGLPNDRFFAVRPEGSVSTLKIQRTERGDSAVYLCASSSPPINEQFFGPGTRLTVL.

This clonotype has just one count. The rearrangement uses TRBV6-5 and TRBJ2-7; D is ambiguous. The length of the CDR3 is 14 residues. The ends were cut back, 0 bases at V and 0 bases at J, with 6 bases in the middle. Per the germline V gene, CDR1 is MNHEY and CDR2 is SVGAGI. The DNA of the CDR3 is TGTGCCAGCAGTTACTCGATTTCCTCCTACGAGCAGTACTTC. This sequence encodes CASSYSISSYEQYF.

J is TRBJ1-2 and V is TRBV10-3; no reliable D call. Germline CDR1 is ENHRY and CDR2 is SYGVKD. There are 12 residues in the CDR3. V was shortened by 4 bases and J by 6 bases, with 9 bases between the two germline ends. As DNA, the CDR3 is TGTGCCATCAGTGCGGCTTCCAATGGCTACACCTTC. Its protein product is CAISAASNGYTF.

The chain employs TRBV14 and TRBJ2-1; D is unresolved. Per germline, CDR1 SGHDN and CDR2 FVKESK. V dropped 1 base and J dropped 15 bases, with 19 bases sitting between them. The CDR3 contains 14 residues. CDR3 nucleotide sequence: TGTGCCAGCAGCCAAGCAGTGGGTAGTTTTATATGGTTCTTC. It codes for CASSQAVGSFIWFF.

The V and J genes are TRBV5-5 and TRBJ1-2; D is ambiguous. Germline V gene lookup returns CDR1 SGHKS and CDR2 YYEKEE (reference sequence). V was pared by 1 base and J by 3 bases, with 4 bases between. CDR3 length: 12 amino acids. Written as DNA, the CDR3 is TGTGCCAGCAGCTTGACAGACTATGGCTACACCTTC. It codes for CASSLTDYGYTF.

This chain connects TRBV5-1 to TRBJ2-7, with D tentatively TRBD1 (6 bases). V was trimmed by 4 bases and J by 4 bases, leaving 12 bases between them. This CDR3 spans 13 amino acids. From germline, CDR1 is SGHRS and CDR2 YFSETQ. CDR3 sequence (DNA): TGCGCCAGCAGCCTGGGACACGGGTACGAGCAGTACTTC. It encodes CASSLGHGYEQYF.

This chain joins TRBV11-2 and TRBJ1-2, with a possible D match to TRBD1 (6 bases). Germline loops: CDR1 SGHAT, CDR2 FQNNGV. Trimming left V 5 bases short and J 2 bases short, with 15 bases between. The CDR3 spans 15 residues. The CDR3 reads CASSPLTGENYGYTF. CDR3 DNA sequence: TGTGCCAGCAGCCCCTTGACAGGCGAGAACTATGGCTACACCTTC.

The V gene is TRBV5-1, the J gene TRBJ2-1, with TRBD2 matching over 9 bases. CDR1 is SGHRS and CDR2 is YFSETQ in the germline V gene. The trim removed 6 bases at V and 6 bases at J, leaving 10 bases unmatched. The CDR3 has 15 amino acids. CDR3 sequence: CASTDPSGMLNEQFF. The CDR3 bases are TGCGCCAGCACCGACCCTAGCGGGATGCTCAATGAGCAGTTCTTC. Based on the CDR3 plus reference TRBV5-1 and TRBJ2-1, the full variable domain is KAGVTQTPRYLIKTRGQQVTLSCSPISGHRSVSWYQQTPGQGLQFLFEYFSETQRNKGNFPGRFSGRQFSNSRSEMNVSTLELGDSALYLCASTDPSGMLNEQFFGPGTRLTVL.

The V and J genes are TRBV15 and TRBJ1-2, with 7 nucleotides matching TRBD1. This CDR3 contains 15 residues. Trimming removed 1 base from V and 4 bases from J; junction bases left unmatched: 6. Germline loops: CDR1 LNHNV, CDR2 YYDKDF (reference sequence). CDR3 protein: CATSRVTGVGYGYTF. The CDR3 DNA reads TGTGCCACCAGCAGAGTCACAGGGGTAGGCTATGGCTACACCTTC. The full variable domain, completed using reference TRBV15 and TRBJ1-2, is DAMVIQNPRYQVTQFGKPVTLSCSQTLNHNVMYWYQQKSSQAPKLLFHYYDKDFNNEADTPDNFQSRRPNTSFCFLDIRSPGLGDTAMYLCATSRVTGVGYGYTFGSGTRLTVV.

This rearrangement joins TRBV12-3 or TRBV12-4 to TRBJ2-1; TRBD2 agrees at 7 bases. CDR3 length equals 17 residues. V trimming: 5 bases; J trimming: 4 bases; junction bases outside the gene matches: 14. CDR3 sequence (DNA): TGTGCCAGCAGTCCTCAGGGTAGGGCTAGCGGTTACAATGAGCAGTTCTTC. This encodes CASSPQGRASGYNEQFF.